This T cell receptor (beta chain) was obtained from a study of immune evolution from preneoplasia to lung adenocarcinoma. TCRdb's table, derived via immunoSEQ multiplex PCR, lists solely in-frame clones and lacks some. The sample carries about 8,200 clones, around 80% recorded once. Between about 2014 and 2018, patients underwent resection in Japan or China. Two lung cancer pathologists independently confirmed each histologic diagnosis. This clone was seen a few times. What it recognizes is unknown. The CDR3 runs 15 residues. The V gene lost 4 bases and the J gene lost 0 bases, with 13 bases spanning the gap. Per the germline V gene, CDR1 is SGHDT and CDR2 is YYEEEE. Points from the study as a whole: Clonality was highest in normal lung, lower in later-stage lesions apparently. Top clone share appeared to fall from AAH through AIS, MIA, adenocarcinoma.

The V gene is TRBV5-6, the J gene TRBJ1-1; D remains unclear. Specimen: FFPE adjacent normal lung tissue. The clonotype comes from a person aged 70 to 80 with lung adenocarcinoma. This CDR3 is CASSPFELLNTEAFF. The CDR3 DNA is TGTGCCAGCAGCCCTTTTGAACTCTTGAACACTGAAGCTTTCTTT.